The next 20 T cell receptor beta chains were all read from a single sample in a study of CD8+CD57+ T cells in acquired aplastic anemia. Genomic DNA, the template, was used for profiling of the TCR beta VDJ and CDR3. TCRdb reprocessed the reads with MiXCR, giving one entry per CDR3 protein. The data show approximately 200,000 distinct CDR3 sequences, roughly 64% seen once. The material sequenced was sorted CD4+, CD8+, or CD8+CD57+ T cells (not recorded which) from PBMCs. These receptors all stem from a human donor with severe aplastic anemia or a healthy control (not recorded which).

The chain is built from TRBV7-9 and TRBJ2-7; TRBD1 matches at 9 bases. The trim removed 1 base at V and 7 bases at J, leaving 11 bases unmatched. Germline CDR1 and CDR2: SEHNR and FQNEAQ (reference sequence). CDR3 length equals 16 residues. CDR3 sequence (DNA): TGTGCCAGCAGCTTAGATGAGACAGGGGGAACGGGAGAGCAGTACTTC. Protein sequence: CASSLDETGGTGEQYF.

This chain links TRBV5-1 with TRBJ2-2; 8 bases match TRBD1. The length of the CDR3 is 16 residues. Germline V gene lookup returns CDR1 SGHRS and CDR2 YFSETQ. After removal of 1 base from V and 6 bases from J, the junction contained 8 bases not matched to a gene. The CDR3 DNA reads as TGCGCCAGCAGCTTGTTAGGCACAGGGGGTGCCGGGGAGCTGTTTTTT. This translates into CASSLLGTGGAGELFF.

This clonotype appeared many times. CDR3 in DNA: TGTGCCAGCGGGCGGGGGGGGAATCAGCCCCAGCATTTT. Translation gives CASGRGGNQPQHF. The genes are TRBV12-3 or TRBV12-4 and TRBJ1-5; a possible D gene is TRBD1 (5 bases). Trimming pared 8 bases from V and 4 bases from J, leaving 12 bases between. The CDR3 spans 13 residues.

CDR3 bases: TGTGCCAGCAGTGACTCAACGGACAGGGCAACCGGGGAGCTGTTTTTT. The encoded protein is CASSDSTDRATGELFF. The V call is TRBV6-4, the J call TRBJ2-2; 8 bases line up with TRBD1. The CDR3 is 16 residues long. Trimming at V came to 0 bases and at J to 5 bases, leaving 5 bases not matched to a gene. Germline CDR1 is MRHNA and CDR2 is SNTAGT.

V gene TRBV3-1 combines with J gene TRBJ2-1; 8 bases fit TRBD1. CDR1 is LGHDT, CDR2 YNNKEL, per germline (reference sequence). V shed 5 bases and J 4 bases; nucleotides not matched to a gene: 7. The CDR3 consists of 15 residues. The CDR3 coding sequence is TGTGCCAGCAGCTCCGGACAGGGAATTTACAATGAGCAGTTCTTC. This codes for CASSSGQGIYNEQFF.

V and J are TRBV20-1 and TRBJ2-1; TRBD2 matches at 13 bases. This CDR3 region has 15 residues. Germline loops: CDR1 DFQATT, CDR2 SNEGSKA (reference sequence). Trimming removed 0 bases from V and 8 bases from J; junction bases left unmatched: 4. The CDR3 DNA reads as TGCAGTGCTAGAGATGGGACTAGCGGGGCCGATGAGCAGTTCTTC. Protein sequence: CSARDGTSGADEQFF.

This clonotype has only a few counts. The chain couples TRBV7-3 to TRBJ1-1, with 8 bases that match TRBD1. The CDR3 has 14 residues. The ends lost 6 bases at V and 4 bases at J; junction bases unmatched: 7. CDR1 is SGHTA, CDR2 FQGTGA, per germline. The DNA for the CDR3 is TGTGCCAGCAGTTTACAGGGGGGTGCCACTGAAGCTTTCTTT. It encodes CASSLQGGATEAFF. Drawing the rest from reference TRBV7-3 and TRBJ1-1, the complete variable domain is GAGVSQTPSNKVTEKGKYVELRCDPISGHTALYWYRQSLGQGPEFLIYFQGTGAADDSGLPNDRFFAVRPEGSVSTLKIQRTERGDSAVYLCASSLQGGATEAFFGQGTRLTVV.

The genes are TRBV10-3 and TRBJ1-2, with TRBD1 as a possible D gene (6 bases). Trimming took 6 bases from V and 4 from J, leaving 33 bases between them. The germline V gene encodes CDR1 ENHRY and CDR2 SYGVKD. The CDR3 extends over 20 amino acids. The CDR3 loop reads CAISEEAGRGSPLFPYGYTF. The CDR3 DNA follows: TGTGCCATCAGCGAGGAGGCCGGCAGGGGATCCCCCTTGTTTCCCTATGGCTACACCTTC.

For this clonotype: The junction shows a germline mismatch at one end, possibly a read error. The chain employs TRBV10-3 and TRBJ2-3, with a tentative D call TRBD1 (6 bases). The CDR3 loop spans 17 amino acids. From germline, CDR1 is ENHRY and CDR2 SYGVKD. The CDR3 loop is CASSERGNWGQADTQYF. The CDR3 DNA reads TGTGCCAGCAGTGAACGGGGTAATTGGGGGCAGGCAGATACGCAGTATTTT.

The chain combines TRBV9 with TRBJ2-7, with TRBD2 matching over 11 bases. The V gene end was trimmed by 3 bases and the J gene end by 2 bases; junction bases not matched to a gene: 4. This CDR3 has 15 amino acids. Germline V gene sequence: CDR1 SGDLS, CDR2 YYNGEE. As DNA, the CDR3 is TGTGCCAGCAGCGAAGGGACTAGCGGTCCCTACGAGCAGTACTTC. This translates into CASSEGTSGPYEQYF. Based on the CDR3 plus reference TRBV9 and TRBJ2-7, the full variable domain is DSGVTQTPKHLITATGQRVTLRCSPRSGDLSVYWYQQSLDQGLQFLIQYYNGEERAKGNILERFSAQQFPDLHSELNLSSLELGDSALYFCASSEGTSGPYEQYFGPGTRLTVT.

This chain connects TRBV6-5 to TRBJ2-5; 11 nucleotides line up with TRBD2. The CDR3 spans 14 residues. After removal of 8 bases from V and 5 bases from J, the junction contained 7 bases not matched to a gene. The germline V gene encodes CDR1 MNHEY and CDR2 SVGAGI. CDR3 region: CASARTSGWETQYF. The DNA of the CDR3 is TGTGCCAGCGCAAGGACTAGCGGGTGGGAGACCCAGTACTTC.

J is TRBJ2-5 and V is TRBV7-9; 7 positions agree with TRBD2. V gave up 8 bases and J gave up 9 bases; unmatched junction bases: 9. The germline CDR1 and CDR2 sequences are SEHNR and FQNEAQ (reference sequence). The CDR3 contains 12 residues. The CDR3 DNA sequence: TGTGCCAGCCAAGTGGCGGGGAGGGCCCAGTACTTC. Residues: CASQVAGRAQYF.

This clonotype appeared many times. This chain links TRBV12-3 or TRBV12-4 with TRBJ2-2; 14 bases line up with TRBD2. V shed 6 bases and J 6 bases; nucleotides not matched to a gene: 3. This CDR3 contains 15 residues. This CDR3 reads CASSLGLAGAGELFF. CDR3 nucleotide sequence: TGTGCCAGCAGCCTGGGACTAGCGGGGGCCGGGGAGCTGTTTTTT.

The CDR3 reads CASSDASFITDTQYF. The CDR3 DNA is TGTGCCAGCAGTGACGCCTCCTTTATCACAGATACGCAGTATTTT. The chain has TRBV25-1 and TRBJ2-3; D is unclear. Deletions cut 3 bases from V and 2 bases from J, with 12 bases between. CDR3 length equals 15 residues. Germline CDR1 MGHDK, CDR2 SYGVNS.

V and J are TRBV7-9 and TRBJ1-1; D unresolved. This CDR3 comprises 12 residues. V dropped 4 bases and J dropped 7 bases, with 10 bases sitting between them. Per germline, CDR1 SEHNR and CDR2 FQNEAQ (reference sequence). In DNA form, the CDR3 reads TGTGCCAGCAGCTCCCTCGGGGTTGAAGCTTTCTTT. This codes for CASSSLGVEAFF. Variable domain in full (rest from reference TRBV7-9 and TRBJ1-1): DTGVSQNPRHKITKRGQNVTFRCDPISEHNRLYWYRQTLGQGPEFLTYFQNEAQLEKSRLLSDRFSAERPKGSFSTLEIQRTEQGDSAMYLCASSSLGVEAFFGQGTRLTVV.

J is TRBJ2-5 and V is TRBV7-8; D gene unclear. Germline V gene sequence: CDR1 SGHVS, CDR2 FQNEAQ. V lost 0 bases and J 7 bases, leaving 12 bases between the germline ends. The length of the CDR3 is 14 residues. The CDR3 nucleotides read TGTGCCAGCAGCTTAGCGGCAGTATGGGGGACCCAGTACTTC. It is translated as CASSLAAVWGTQYF.

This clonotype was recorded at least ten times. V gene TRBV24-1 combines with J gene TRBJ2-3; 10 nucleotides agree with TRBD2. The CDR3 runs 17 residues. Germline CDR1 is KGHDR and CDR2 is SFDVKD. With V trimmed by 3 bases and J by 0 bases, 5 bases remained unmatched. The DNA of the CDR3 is TGTGCCACCAGTGATCCCATAGCGGGGGGCAGCACAGATACGCAGTATTTT. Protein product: CATSDPIAGGSTDTQYF.

The CDR3 nucleotides are TGTGCCAGCAGCCAGGAGACTAGCGGGGGGGCGGGAGATACGCAGTATTTT. It codes for CASSQETSGGAGDTQYF. This rearrangement joins TRBV3-1 to TRBJ2-3; TRBD2 matches at 14 bases. V gave up 3 bases and J gave up 5 bases; unmatched junction bases: 7. Germline V gene data show CDR1 as LGHDT and CDR2 as YNNKEL (reference sequence). This CDR3 contains 17 residues.

CDR3 nucleotide sequence: TGTGCCAGCAGCTTAGTAGCGGGGGGAAGTAGGTACGAGCAGTACTTC. Translation: CASSLVAGGSRYEQYF. V and J are TRBV7-9 and TRBJ2-7; TRBD2 aligns across 10 bases. The ends lost 1 base at V and 4 bases at J; junction bases unmatched: 7. The CDR3 loop spans 16 amino acids. Germline V gene sequence: CDR1 SEHNR, CDR2 FQNEAQ (reference sequence).

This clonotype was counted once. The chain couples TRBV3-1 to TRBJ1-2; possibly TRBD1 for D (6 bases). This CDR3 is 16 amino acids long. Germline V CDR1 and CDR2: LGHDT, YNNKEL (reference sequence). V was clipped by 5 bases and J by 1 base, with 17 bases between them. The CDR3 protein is CASSNVAGHLNYGYTF. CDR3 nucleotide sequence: TGTGCCAGCAGCAACGTAGCGGGACACCTTAACTATGGCTACACCTTC.